This T cell receptor beta chain was documented in a study of neurological immune-mediated disorders. The study's findings and limits: While HTLV-1-associated myelopathy showed the greatest TCR clonal expansion, multiple sclerosis showed the least, falling below healthy controls.

From 2 million PBMCs stored at -80 C, the unsorted libraries were generated. This clonotype was counted many times. Antigen unknown. Each TCR transcript was tagged with a 10-nucleotide random UMI during 5'RACE. In each sequencing run, over 170 million TCR-beta sequences were generated from 15-18 subjects. Each CDR3 protein gets one entry after TCRdb re-called the 5' RACE reads with MiXCR. The sample lists about 62,000 distinct CDR3 sequences, more than 4% occurring once. The CDR3 has 15 residues. With 2 bases removed from V and 7 bases from J, the gap between germline ends came to 16 bases. The germline gives CDR1 SGHDT, CDR2 YYEEEE.

The TCR was taken from a woman aged 45-60 years with multiple sclerosis. V and J are TRBV5-6 and TRBJ2-1, with a tentative D call TRBD2 (7 bases). Sequencing was performed on PBMCs. The CDR3 sequence: CASSFGGGAENEQFF. The CDR3 DNA follows: TGTGCCAGCAGCTTTGGTGGGGGGGCCGAGAATGAGCAGTTCTTC.